This T cell receptor beta chain was captured by sequencing in a study of OX40 agonist ivuxolimab in advanced cancers. The protocol was immunoSEQ multiplex PCR, while the TCRdb copy is restricted to in-frame clones and leaves out a portion. The table records roughly 64,000 clones, about four fifths of them present only once. Study outcomes and limitations: There was clonal expansion of CD4+ and CD8+ blood T cells by week 6 at 0.1 to 3.0 mg/kg.

Note on this clone: What it binds is unknown.

The material was CD4+ or CD8+ T cells sorted from blood, obtained in a trial of the OX40 agonist ivuxolimab. The sequence derives from an adult with an advanced solid tumor such as melanoma, head and neck, liver or kidney cancer.

This CDR3 is CASRKWGGSGYSNQPQHF. DNA of the CDR3: TGTGCCAGCAGAAAATGGGGAGGGAGCGGGTATAGCAATCAGCCCCAGCATTTT. The V call is TRBV28, the J call TRBJ1-5; D not resolved. The CDR3 sequence is 18 residues long. The V end lost 6 bases, the J end lost 0 bases, and 21 bases lay between the germline ends. Per germline, CDR1 MDHEN and CDR2 SYDVKM.